This TCR beta chain was sequenced during a study of immune characteristics of hereditary and idiopathic chronic pancreatitis. Overall study results and limits: Hereditary and idiopathic cases differed in TRBV10, TRBV19, TRBV23 and TRBV5 usage. TCRbeta diversity rose and clonality fell in both pancreatitis groups versus controls. Chronic pancreatitis from alcohol use was left out of the study.

Chronic pancreatitis tissue was collected during total pancreatectomy with islet autotransplantation. Bulk pancreas tissue, not sorted T cells, supplied the genomic DNA for TCR beta sequencing. Clones were sequenced by immunoSEQ multiplex PCR, and TCRdb holds only the in-frame ones, with some missing. This table has thousands of clones, around 74% appearing once. Notes on this clone: Its antigen is unidentified.

The CDR3 length is 14 residues. Per the germline V gene, CDR1 is SGHVS and CDR2 is FQNEAQ. V lost 3 bases and J 1 base, leaving 9 bases between the germline ends. This sequence joins TRBV7-8 and TRBJ1-1; D gene ambiguous. Sequencing was carried out using pancreas tissue with idiopathic chronic pancreatitis. This clonotype was obtained from a human donor with chronic pancreatitis. The DNA for the CDR3 is TGTGCCAGCAGCTTCGACGGAAGGAACACTGAAGCTTTCTTT. Encoded protein: CASSFDGRNTEAFF.